Below, 28 T cell receptor beta chains from the same sample are listed, as sequenced in a study of blood T cells in healthy people across ages. Primers used in a second PCR of about 6 to 12 cycles were a sample-barcoded 5' primer and a J-beta primer mix. TCRdb called the 5' RACE reads again in MiXCR, with one record for every CDR3 protein. Of about 1.4 million distinct CDR3 sequences in the sample, 59% are singletons; the top ten hold approximately 7%. Specimen: blood. Receptors originate from a young man in good health.

The chain couples TRBV7-9 to TRBJ2-7; D not resolved. The CDR3 extends over 12 amino acids. V gave up 3 bases and J gave up 6 bases, with 9 bases separating them. CDR1 and CDR2 (germline): SEHNR, FQNEAQ (reference sequence). The CDR3 region is CASSFTWFEQYF. The CDR3 DNA is TGTGCCAGCAGCTTTACATGGTTCGAGCAGTACTTC. The whole variable domain, filled in from reference TRBV7-9 and TRBJ2-7, reads DTGVSQNPRHKITKRGQNVTFRCDPISEHNRLYWYRQTLGQGPEFLTYFQNEAQLEKSRLLSDRFSAERPKGSFSTLEIQRTEQGDSAMYLCASSFTWFEQYFGPGTRLTVT.

The chain joins TRBV20-1 to TRBJ1-2; D uncertain. There are 13 residues in the CDR3. V lost 6 bases, J lost 4 bases, and 15 bases lay in between. Germline V gives CDR1 DFQATT, CDR2 SNEGSKA (reference sequence). The CDR3 DNA reads as TGCAGTGCACATCCGACGCGTGGCTATGGCTACACCTTC. This gives the protein CSAHPTRGYGYTF.

The chain carries TRBV4-2 and TRBJ2-1; 11 bases map to TRBD2. The length of the CDR3 is 18 residues. Unmatched junction bases numbered 16, after V lost 2 bases and J lost 10 bases. Germline V gene data show CDR1 as LGHNA and CDR2 as YNFKEQ. CDR3: CASSQPDARLAGGNEQFF. Written as DNA, the CDR3 is TGTGCCAGCAGCCAACCAGACGCTAGATTAGCGGGGGGGAACGAGCAGTTCTTC.

The J gene is TRBJ1-5, the V gene TRBV12-3 or TRBV12-4; D is unresolved. The CDR3 is 13 residues long. The V end lost 7 bases, the J end lost 0 bases, and 7 bases lay between the germline ends. CDR3 in DNA: TGTGCCAGCACCGCTTATAGCAATCAGCCCCAGCATTTT. Translated, it gives CASTAYSNQPQHF.

This clonotype was seen a handful of times. The CDR3 loop is CASSYEGATQYF. The CDR3 coding sequence is TGTGCCAGCAGTTACGAGGGGGCGACCCAGTACTTC. V and J are TRBV6-5 and TRBJ2-5; 7 bases are a match to TRBD1. V lost 2 bases and J lost 7; bases outside the gene matches: 1. Per germline, CDR1 MNHEY and CDR2 SVGAGI. The CDR3 length is 12 residues.

This chain links TRBV7-9 with TRBJ2-1; 14 positions agree with TRBD2. The CDR3 runs to 17 residues. V was clipped by 5 bases and J by 7 bases; unmatched bases: 10. Germline V lookup: CDR1 SEHNR, CDR2 FQNEAQ (reference sequence). CDR3 nucleotide sequence: TGTGCCAGCAGCCCGGGAGGGACTAGCGGGAGTTTGAATGAGCAGTTCTTC. Translation: CASSPGGTSGSLNEQFF.

The V call is TRBV12-3 or TRBV12-4, the J call TRBJ1-2; D remains ambiguous. V dropped 4 bases and J dropped 1 base, with 13 bases sitting between them. The CDR3 runs 15 residues. CDR3 residues: CASSSLTSDNYGYTF. For the CDR3, the DNA is TGTGCCAGCAGTTCATTGACATCCGATAACTATGGCTACACCTTC.

This sequence joins TRBV13 and TRBJ2-7, with 11 bases that match TRBD2. CDR1 and CDR2 (germline): PRHDT, FYEKMQ (reference sequence). The CDR3 extends over 16 amino acids. The ends lost 0 bases at V and 0 bases at J; junction bases unmatched: 1. In DNA form, the CDR3 reads TGTGCCAGCAGCTTAGGGACTAGCGGGGCCTCCTACGAGCAGTACTTC. As protein: CASSLGTSGASYEQYF.

The chain couples TRBV9 to TRBJ2-3; D gene unclear. Germline CDR1 and CDR2: SGDLS and YYNGEE. Trimming shortened V by 0 bases and J by 0 bases, and 11 bases separated the two germline ends. CDR3 length equals 16 residues. CDR3 in amino acids: CASSVGTTPSTDTQYF. CDR3 DNA sequence: TGTGCCAGCAGCGTAGGTACGACCCCTAGCACAGATACGCAGTATTTT.

In its sample, this clonotype was seen once. The chain carries TRBV6-6 and TRBJ1-5, with a tentative D call TRBD1 (5 bases). The germline V and J ends were trimmed by 6 bases and 5 bases, with 20 bases remaining between them. Germline assignment: CDR1 MNHNY and CDR2 SVGAGI (reference sequence). The CDR3 spans 16 residues. The CDR3 DNA sequence: TGTGCCAGCAGCTCCTTTTTAGGAGGGGAGGATCAGCCCCAGCATTTT. Protein: CASSSFLGGEDQPQHF.

The chain combines TRBV14 with TRBJ1-2; 7 nucleotides line up with TRBD1. In germline, CDR1 is SGHDN, CDR2 FVKESK. The CDR3 loop spans 15 amino acids. V lost 1 base to trimming and J lost 5 bases; unmatched junction nucleotides: 7. This chain's CDR3 is CASSQGPGGRYGYTF. CDR3 sequence (DNA): TGTGCCAGCAGCCAAGGTCCAGGGGGAAGGTATGGCTACACCTTC.

The V gene is TRBV6-2 or TRBV6-3, the J gene TRBJ2-7, with D perhaps matching TRBD2 (5 bases). The J call is in doubt because the DNA end fits TRBJ2-5 better. There are 15 residues in the CDR3. Germline V CDR1 and CDR2: MNHEY, SVGEGT. The CDR3 DNA reads TGTGCCAGCAGTTACTCCACCGCTAGCAGAGAGACCCAGTACTTC. Protein: CASSYSTASRETQYF.

The chain uses TRBV10-3 and TRBJ2-4, with TRBD2 matching 14 bases. The CDR3 totals 19 residues. V trimming: 3 bases; J trimming: 13 bases; junction bases outside the gene matches: 20. Germline values: CDR1 ENHRY, CDR2 SYGVKD. CDR3 nucleotides: TGTGCCATCAGTGATCCCTCCGGGACTAGCGGGAGAGACCATACGAGGCAGTACTTC. Translating gives CAISDPSGTSGRDHTRQYF.

The rearrangement joins TRBV15 to TRBJ1-1; the match to TRBD1 covers 7 bases. CDR1 is LNHNV and CDR2 is YYDKDF in the germline V gene (reference sequence). CDR3 length: 13 amino acids. The J segment lost 6 bases and the V segment lost 0 bases, leaving 1 base of the junction unmatched. CDR3 residues: CATSRDGTAEAFF. As DNA, the CDR3 is TGTGCCACCAGCAGAGATGGGACAGCTGAAGCTTTCTTT.

The V gene is TRBV7-8, the J gene TRBJ2-5, with no clear D. Trimming stripped 1 base from V and 5 bases from J, with 11 bases between. Germline assignment: CDR1 SGHVS and CDR2 FQNEAQ. The CDR3 length is 14 residues. The chain's CDR3 is CASSLGGPTETQYF. In DNA, the CDR3 is TGTGCCAGCAGCTTAGGTGGCCCAACGGAGACCCAGTACTTC.

This clonotype has ten or more counts. The CDR3 DNA is TGTGCCAGCAGCCAAGATATTCGGGTGTCCTACACAGATACGCAGTATTTT. It encodes CASSQDIRVSYTDTQYF. This sequence joins TRBV4-2 and TRBJ2-3; no definite D call. V gave up 0 bases and J gave up 2 bases, with 15 bases separating them. This CDR3 is built from 17 residues. CDR1 LGHNA and CDR2 YNFKEQ come from the germline V gene.

The chain combines TRBV11-2 with TRBJ2-7; 11 bases are shared with TRBD2. Per germline, CDR1 SGHAT and CDR2 FQNNGV. Trimming cost V 5 bases and J 0 bases; bases outside gene matches: 9. This CDR3 is built from 17 residues. CDR3 protein: CASSPHPTSGSSYEQYF. The CDR3 DNA reads TGTGCCAGCAGCCCGCATCCCACTAGCGGGAGCTCCTACGAGCAGTACTTC.

This sequence joins TRBV7-9 and TRBJ1-5; 7 bases map to TRBD1. CDR1 SEHNR and CDR2 FQNEAQ come from the germline V gene (reference sequence). J lost 0 bases, V lost 5 bases, and 4 bases had no gene match. The CDR3 covers 15 residues. For the CDR3, the DNA is TGTGCCAGCAGCCTCGGGACAGATAGCAATCAGCCCCAGCATTTT. This translates into CASSLGTDSNQPQHF.

The CDR3 region has the DNA TGTGCCATCAGGGCGGGACTAGCGGAGACTAGCACAGATACGCAGTATTTT. It translates to CAIRAGLAETSTDTQYF. The V gene is TRBV10-3, the J gene TRBJ2-3, with 11 bases aligning to TRBD2. This CDR3 spans 17 amino acids. Germline-derived CDR1 and CDR2 are ENHRY and SYGVKD. With V trimmed by 6 bases and J by 0 bases, 8 bases remained unmatched.

The chain joins TRBV29-1 to TRBJ2-1, with 7 bases identical to TRBD2. Germline V gene sequence: CDR1 SQVTM, CDR2 ANQGSEA. The CDR3 has 14 amino acids. The V and J ends lost 6 bases and 2 bases, in that order; junction bases with no gene match: 7. The CDR3 loop reads CSVTSGATYNEQFF. In DNA form, the CDR3 reads TGCAGCGTCACGAGCGGGGCAACCTACAATGAGCAGTTCTTC.

J is TRBJ2-4 and V is TRBV5-1, with D possibly TRBD2 on 5 matching bases. The DNA end lines up better with TRBJ2-5; the J call may be wrong. There are 14 residues in the CDR3. Per germline, CDR1 SGHRS and CDR2 YFSETQ. The CDR3 bases are TGCGCCAGCAGCACCAAACTAGTGTCGGAGACCCAGTACTTC. Protein sequence: CASSTKLVSETQYF.

The chain employs TRBV6-5 and TRBJ1-1; D unclear. With 0 bases removed from V and 1 base from J, the gap between germline ends came to 12 bases. Germline loops: CDR1 MNHEY, CDR2 SVGAGI. The CDR3 has 16 residues. The DNA for the CDR3 is TGTGCCAGCAGTTACTCGACTTTGGGAAGGAACACTGAAGCTTTCTTT. As protein: CASSYSTLGRNTEAFF.

The CDR3 is CASSYKGSEQYF. The CDR3 coding sequence is TGTGCCAGCAGCTACAAAGGGAGCGAGCAGTACTTC. This chain connects TRBV6-5 to TRBJ2-7, with a possible D match to TRBD2 (5 bases). In germline, CDR1 is MNHEY, CDR2 SVGAGI. The CDR3 runs 12 residues. V gave up 6 bases and J gave up 6 bases, with 12 bases separating them.

Here the CDR3 DNA reads TGTGCCAGCAGCTTGGTTCAGGGAGGGAACAATGAGCAGTTCTTC. Its protein is CASSLVQGGNNEQFF. The chain is built from TRBV7-2 and TRBJ2-1; TRBD2 agrees at 7 bases. After removal of 3 bases from V and 5 bases from J, the junction contained 7 bases not matched to a gene. Per the germline V gene, CDR1 is SGHTA and CDR2 is FQGNSA. This CDR3 spans 15 amino acids. The full variable domain, rest sourced from reference TRBV7-2 and TRBJ2-1, is GAGVSQSPSNKVTEKGKDVELRCDPISGHTALYWYRQSLGQGLEFLIYFQGNSAPDKSGLPSDRFSAERTGGSVSTLTIQRTQQEDSAVYLCASSLVQGGNNEQFFGPGTRLTVL.

V usage is TRBV12-3 or TRBV12-4 and J usage is TRBJ1-2, with D perhaps matching TRBD1 (6 bases). The V end lost 2 bases, the J end lost 7 bases, and 23 bases lay between the germline ends. The CDR3 runs to 17 residues. CDR3 coding DNA: TGTGCCAGCAGTTTATTCAGCCCTCAGGGGACGGTCGGTGGCTACACCTTC. It yields the protein CASSLFSPQGTVGGYTF.

The chain is built from TRBV7-8 and TRBJ2-2; D gene unclear. The CDR3 is made up of 15 amino acids. V dropped 5 bases and J dropped 7 bases, with 17 bases sitting between them. Germline CDR1 SGHVS, CDR2 FQNEAQ. The CDR3 DNA sequence: TGTGCCAGCAGCCCCCCGATTATGGGGAACGGGGAGCTGTTTTTT. This codes for CASSPPIMGNGELFF.

The J gene is TRBJ1-6, the V gene TRBV28; no clear D. Trimming took 3 bases from V and 4 from J, leaving 16 bases between them. The germline CDR1 and CDR2 sequences are MDHEN and SYDVKM. CDR3 length: 17 amino acids. CDR3 bases: TGTGCCAGCAGTTTGTTGAGTTTGTACCAATATAATTCACCCCTCCACTTT. Translated, it gives CASSLLSLYQYNSPLHF. The full variable domain, completed using reference TRBV28 and TRBJ1-6, is DVKVTQSSRYLVKRTGEKVFLECVQDMDHENMFWYRQDPGLGLRLIYFSYDVKMKEKGDIPEGYSVSREKKERFSLILESASTNQTSMYLCASSLLSLYQYNSPLHFGNGTRLTVT.

This clonotype was found a few times. CDR3 amino acids: CASRSGSLYGYTF. The CDR3 region has the DNA TGTGCCAGCAGGTCCGGCAGCCTCTATGGCTACACCTTC. The chain recombines TRBV12-3 or TRBV12-4 with TRBJ1-2; D unclear. CDR3 size: 13 residues. Trimming cost V 6 bases and J 4 bases, with 12 bases left between them.